This entry is about one TCR beta chain. The data are from a study of shared T cell receptors in the human thymus. Method: immunoSEQ multiplex PCR; TCRdb's copy keeps in-frame clones and lacks some. The sample carries 55,000 to 75,000 clones, nearly 95% recorded once. This CDR3 has 14 residues. Trimming removed 6 bases from V and 2 bases from J, with 12 bases in between. From germline, CDR1 is SGHTA and CDR2 FQGNSA. This TCR was sampled from a human donor. V gene TRBV7-2 combines with J gene TRBJ2-3; weak D call: TRBD2 (5 bases). Sequencing input: thymocytes. The CDR3 reads CASSRGGLTDTQYF. The DNA of the CDR3 is TGTGCCAGCAGTCGCGGCGGACTCACAGATACGCAGTATTTT.